The clone carrying this T cell receptor beta chain is a singleton in its sample. This CDR3 has 15 residues. This sample was included in a study of T cell changes during pregnancy in multiple sclerosis. Libraries were prepared by immunoSEQ multiplex PCR; TCRdb keeps only in-frame clonotypes and omits some of them. Among about 50,000 clones listed, around 94% were seen once. Source: CD4+ T cells from peripheral blood mononuclear cells, taken before pregnancy. This chain links TRBV21-1 with TRBJ2-7; the table's D call, TRBD1, was not checked against the DNA. TRBV21-1 is tagged as a pseudogene. The TCR comes from a female donor with multiple sclerosis, enrolled in a pregnancy study. The CDR3 sequence is CASSKEQTRTYEQYF. CDR3 nucleotide sequence: TGTGCCAGCAGCAAAGAACAGACGAGAACCTACGAGCAGTACTTC.